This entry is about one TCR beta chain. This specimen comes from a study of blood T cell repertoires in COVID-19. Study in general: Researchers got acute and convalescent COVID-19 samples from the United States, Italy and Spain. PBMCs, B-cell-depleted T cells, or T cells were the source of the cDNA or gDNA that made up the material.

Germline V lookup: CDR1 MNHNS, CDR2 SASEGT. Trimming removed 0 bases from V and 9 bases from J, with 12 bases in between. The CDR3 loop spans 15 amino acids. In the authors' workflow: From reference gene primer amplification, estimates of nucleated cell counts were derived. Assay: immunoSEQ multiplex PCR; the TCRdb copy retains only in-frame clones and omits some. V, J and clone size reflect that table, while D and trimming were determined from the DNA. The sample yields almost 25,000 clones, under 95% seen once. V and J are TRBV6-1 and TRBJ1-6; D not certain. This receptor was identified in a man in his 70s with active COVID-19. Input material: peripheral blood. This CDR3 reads CASSEALWSRSPLHF. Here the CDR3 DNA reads TGTGCCAGCAGTGAAGCGCTATGGTCCCGTTCACCCCTCCACTTT.